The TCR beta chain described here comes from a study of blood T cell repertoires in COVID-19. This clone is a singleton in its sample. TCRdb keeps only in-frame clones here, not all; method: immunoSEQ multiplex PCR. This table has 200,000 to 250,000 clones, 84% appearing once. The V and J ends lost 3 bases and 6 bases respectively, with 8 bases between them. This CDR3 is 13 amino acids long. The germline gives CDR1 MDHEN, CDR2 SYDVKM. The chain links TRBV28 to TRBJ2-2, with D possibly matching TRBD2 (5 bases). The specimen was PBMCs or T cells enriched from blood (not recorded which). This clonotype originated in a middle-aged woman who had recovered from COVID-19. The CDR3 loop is CASSLEVSGELFF. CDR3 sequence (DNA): TGTGCCAGCAGTTTGGAGGTGTCCGGGGAGCTGTTTTTT.